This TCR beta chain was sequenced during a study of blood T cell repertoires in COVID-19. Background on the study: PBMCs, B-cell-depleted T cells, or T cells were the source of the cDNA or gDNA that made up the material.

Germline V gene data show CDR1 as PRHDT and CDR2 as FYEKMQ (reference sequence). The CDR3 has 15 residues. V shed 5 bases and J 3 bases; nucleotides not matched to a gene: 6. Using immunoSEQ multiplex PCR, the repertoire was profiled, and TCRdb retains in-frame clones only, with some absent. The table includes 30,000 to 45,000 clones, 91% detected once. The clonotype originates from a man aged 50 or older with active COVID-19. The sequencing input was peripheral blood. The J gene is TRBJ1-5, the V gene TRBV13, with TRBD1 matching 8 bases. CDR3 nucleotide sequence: TGTGCCAGCAGCCTCGGGACAGGCGACAATCAGCCCCAGCATTTT. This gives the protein CASSLGTGDNQPQHF.